This TCR beta chain derives from a study of cytomegalovirus exposure and HLA in healthy donors. Study in general: An earlier analysis found roughly 100 million unique TCR beta sequences from about 190 million T cells. HLA-typed donors contributed around 82 million unique TCRs, which were held in an early data release. Broader study findings: Reported performance of the classifier showed diagnosis of cytomegalovirus status with high specificity and sensitivity.

PCR used 60 Vbeta primers and 13 Jbeta primers. The assay was immunoSEQ multiplex PCR, and TCRdb's table has in-frame clones only and misses some. The sample contains about 160,000 clones, approximately 80% of which appear only once. As concerns this clone: Its antigen is as yet unknown.

The receptor was derived from a man between 45 and 60 years old in good health and CMV-seropositive. Sequenced sample: PBMCs.

As DNA, the CDR3 is TGTGCCAGTAGTATCTCGGGGGGGCTTAACTATGGCTACACCTTC. This translates into CASSISGGLNYGYTF. V is TRBV19 and J is TRBJ1-2, with TRBD1 as a possible D gene (6 bases). CDR1 is LNHDA and CDR2 is SQIVND in the germline V gene (reference sequence). This CDR3 is 15 amino acids long. Trimming left V 3 bases short and J 1 base short, with 12 bases between.